In this sample, the clone carrying this TCR beta chain turned up many times. Its antigen is still unknown. TCRdb analysed the 5' RACE reads with MiXCR anew, one entry per CDR3 protein. The sample lists about 620,000 distinct CDR3 sequences; 18% were seen once. These data originate in a study of T-cell memory formation after mild COVID-19. Notes on the study in general: Later expanders leaned toward CD4+, whereas clones contracting from day 15 to 85 were balanced CD4/CD8.

Trimming cost V 2 bases and J 3 bases, with 22 bases left between them. Germline values: CDR1 MGHDK, CDR2 SYGVNS. The CDR3 is made up of 18 amino acids. The source material was PBMCs or a T cell subset sorted from them (not recorded which). The clonotype originates from an adult woman who had mild COVID-19 (a few samples of this study predate the infection). Cell type and time point are not known. The chain has TRBV25-1 and TRBJ2-5, with D possibly TRBD1 on 6 matching bases. The CDR3 DNA follows: TGTGCCAGCAGTGAAGAGGGCTGGCGCAGGGGAATTGAAGAGACCCAGTACTTC. Translation: CASSEEGWRRGIEETQYF.